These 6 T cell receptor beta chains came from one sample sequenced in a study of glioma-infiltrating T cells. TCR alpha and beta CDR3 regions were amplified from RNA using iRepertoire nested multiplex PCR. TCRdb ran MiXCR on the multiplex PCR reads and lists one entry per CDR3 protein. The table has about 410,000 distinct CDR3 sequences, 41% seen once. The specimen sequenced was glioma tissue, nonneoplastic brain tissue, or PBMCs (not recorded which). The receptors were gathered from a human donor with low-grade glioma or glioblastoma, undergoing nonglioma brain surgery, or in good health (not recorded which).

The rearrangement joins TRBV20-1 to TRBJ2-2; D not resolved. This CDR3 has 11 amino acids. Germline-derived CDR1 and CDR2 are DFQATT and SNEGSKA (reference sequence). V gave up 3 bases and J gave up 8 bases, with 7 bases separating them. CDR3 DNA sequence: TGCAGTGCTAGCGGTTCGGGGGAGCTGTTTTTT. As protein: CSASGSGELFF.

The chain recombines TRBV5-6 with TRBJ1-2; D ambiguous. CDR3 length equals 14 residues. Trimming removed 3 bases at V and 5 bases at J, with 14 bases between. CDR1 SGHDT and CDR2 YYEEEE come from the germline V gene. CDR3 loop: CASSSSSDSYGYTF. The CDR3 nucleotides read TGTGCCAGCAGCTCCTCTTCGGACTCTTATGGCTACACCTTC.

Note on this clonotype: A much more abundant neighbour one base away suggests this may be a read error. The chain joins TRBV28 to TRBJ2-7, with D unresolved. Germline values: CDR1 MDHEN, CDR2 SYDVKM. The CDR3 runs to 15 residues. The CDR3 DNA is TGTGCCAGCACCCTGAGTGGTACCTCCTCCTACAAGCAGTACTTC. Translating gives CASTLSGTSSYKQYF.

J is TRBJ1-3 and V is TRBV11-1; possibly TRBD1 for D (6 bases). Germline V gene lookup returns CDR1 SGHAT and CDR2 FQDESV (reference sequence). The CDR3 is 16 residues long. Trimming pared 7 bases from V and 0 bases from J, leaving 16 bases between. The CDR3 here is CASIPRDRHSGNTIYF. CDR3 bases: TGTGCCAGCATCCCAAGAGACAGGCACTCTGGAAACACCATATATTTT.

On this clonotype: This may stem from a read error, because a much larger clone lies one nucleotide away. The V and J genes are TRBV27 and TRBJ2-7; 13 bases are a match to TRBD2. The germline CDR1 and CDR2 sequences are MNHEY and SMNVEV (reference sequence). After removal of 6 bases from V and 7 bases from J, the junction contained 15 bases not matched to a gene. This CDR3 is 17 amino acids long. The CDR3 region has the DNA TGTGCCAGCAGGCAACTAGCGGGAGGGCCGTCGTACAATGAGCAGTACTTC. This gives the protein CASRQLAGGPSYNEQYF.

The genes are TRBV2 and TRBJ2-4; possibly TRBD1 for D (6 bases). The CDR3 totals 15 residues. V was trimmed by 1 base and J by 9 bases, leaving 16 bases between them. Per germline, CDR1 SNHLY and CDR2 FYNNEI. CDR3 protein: CASSEGRGGIGIQYF. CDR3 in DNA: TGTGCCAGCAGTGAAGGCAGGGGTGGCATTGGCATTCAGTACTTC.